Sequencing of this TCR beta chain was carried out in a study of radiotherapy plus CTLA-4 blockade in lung cancer. Germline V gene sequence: CDR1 SGHDT, CDR2 YYEEEE. Trimming took off 4 bases at V and 1 base at J, with 14 bases between the two ends. The CDR3 runs to 15 residues. Generated by immunoSEQ multiplex PCR, the TCRdb table keeps only in-frame clones and is missing some. The sample consists of 50,000 to 70,000 clones, 77% of them appearing once. This TCR was recovered from a human donor with non-small cell lung cancer who had a partial response to radiotherapy plus ipilimumab. The chain uses TRBV5-6 and TRBJ1-2, with D hard to call. The sequenced sample was peripheral blood, obtained from a patient treated with radiotherapy plus ipilimumab. DNA of the CDR3: TGTGCCAGCAGCCCCGGGGAGGAGAATAACTATGGCTACACCTTC. This translates into CASSPGEENNYGYTF. Using reference TRBV5-6 and TRBJ1-2 for the parts outside the CDR3, the full variable domain is DAGVTQSPTHLIKTRGQQVTLRCSPKSGHDTVSWYQQALGQGPQFIFQYYEEEERQRGNFPDRFSGHQFPNYSSELNVNALLLGDSALYLCASSPGEENNYGYTFGSGTRLTVV.